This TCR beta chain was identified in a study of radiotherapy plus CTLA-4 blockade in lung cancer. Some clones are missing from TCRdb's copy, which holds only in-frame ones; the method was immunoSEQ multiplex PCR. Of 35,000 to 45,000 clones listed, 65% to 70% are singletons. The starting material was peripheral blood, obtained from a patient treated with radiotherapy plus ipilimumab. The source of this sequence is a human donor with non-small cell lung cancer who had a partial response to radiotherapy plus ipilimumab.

CDR3 region: CASRAPTDINTGELFF. The CDR3 nucleotides read TGTGCCAGCAGGGCCCCCACAGACATCAACACCGGGGAGCTGTTTTTT. This sequence joins TRBV7-8 and TRBJ2-2; no reliable D call. There are 16 residues in the CDR3. Germline CDR1 reads SGHVS; CDR2 reads FQNEAQ. The germline V and J ends were trimmed by 6 bases and 2 bases, with 16 bases remaining between them.